The 13 T cell receptor beta chains given below trace back to one sample, sequenced in a study of CD8 T cells in ankylosing spondylitis. Each CDR3 protein gets one entry after TCRdb re-called the 5' RACE reads with MiXCR. Here the sample spans around 250,000 distinct CDR3 sequences, around a tenth being singletons. Source material: blood, either unsorted or a sorted T cell fraction (not recorded which). The receptors stem from a male donor with ankylosing spondylitis or in good health (not recorded which).

This clonotype turned up a few times. J is TRBJ1-5 and V is TRBV5-6; no reliable D call. This CDR3 has 14 amino acids. Germline values: CDR1 SGHDT, CDR2 YYEEEE. Trimming took 7 bases from V and 4 from J, leaving 15 bases between them. CDR3 coding DNA: TGTGCCAGCGCCTACGGAGGCGCTAATCAGCCCCAGCATTTT. As protein: CASAYGGANQPQHF. Complete variable domain (other parts from reference TRBV5-6 and TRBJ1-5): DAGVTQSPTHLIKTRGQQVTLRCSPKSGHDTVSWYQQALGQGPQFIFQYYEEEERQRGNFPDRFSGHQFPNYSSELNVNALLLGDSALYLCASAYGGANQPQHFGDGTRLSIL.

In its sample, this clonotype was seen many times. V and J are TRBV20-1 and TRBJ2-1; tentatively, D is TRBD1 (5 bases). Trimming left V 5 bases short and J 3 bases short, with 20 bases between. Germline CDR1 reads DFQATT; CDR2 reads SNEGSKA (reference sequence). The CDR3 length is 16 residues. The CDR3 loop reads CSAESRQSEFYNEQFF. For the CDR3, the DNA is TGCAGTGCTGAGTCCAGACAGAGCGAATTCTACAATGAGCAGTTCTTC.

V is TRBV4-2 and J is TRBJ1-4; D gene ambiguous. Germline lookup yields CDR1 LGHNA and CDR2 YNFKEQ. The CDR3 loop spans 15 amino acids. V lost 0 bases, J lost 2 bases, and 7 bases lay in between. CDR3 nucleotide sequence: TGTGCCAGCAGCCAAGAACCCGGCACTAATGAAAAACTGTTTTTT. Protein sequence: CASSQEPGTNEKLFF.

This clonotype was recorded at least ten times. V and J are TRBV7-6 and TRBJ1-3; D not resolved. The ends were cut back, 6 bases at V and 0 bases at J, with 15 bases in the middle. Germline V CDR1 and CDR2: SGHVS, FNYEAQ. This CDR3 is built from 16 residues. The CDR3 spells CASRPGRDSSGNTIYF. CDR3 coding DNA: TGTGCCAGCAGACCAGGACGGGATAGCTCTGGAAACACCATATATTTT.

This clonotype was detected a few times. This chain uses TRBV28 with TRBJ2-7, with 8 nucleotides matching TRBD1. The V segment lost 10 bases and the J segment 2 bases; nucleotides outside the gene matches: 16. Per germline, CDR1 MDHEN and CDR2 SYDVKM. The CDR3 length is 16 residues. The CDR3 DNA reads as TGTGCCACCAGACCCGAACAGACAGGGGTCCCCTACGAGCAGTACTTC. Residues: CATRPEQTGVPYEQYF. Looking up the rest from reference TRBV28 and TRBJ2-7 gives the full variable domain: DVKVTQSSRYLVKRTGEKVFLECVQDMDHENMFWYRQDPGLGLRLIYFSYDVKMKEKGDIPEGYSVSREKKERFSLILESASTNQTSMYLCATRPEQTGVPYEQYFGPGTRLTVT.

This clonotype was recorded at least ten times. The chain carries TRBV30 and TRBJ2-2, with D possibly matching TRBD2 (6 bases). This CDR3 is 14 amino acids long. The V gene's germline CDR1 is GTSNPN and CDR2 SVGIG (reference sequence). Trimming took 0 bases from V and 4 from J, leaving 9 bases between them. In DNA, the CDR3 is TGTGCCTGGAGTGTATGGAGGGCCACCGGGGAGCTGTTTTTT. It encodes CAWSVWRATGELFF.

This clonotype was found a few times. The V and J genes are TRBV28 and TRBJ2-6; unclear D gene. CDR3 length: 15 residues. Germline assignment: CDR1 MDHEN and CDR2 SYDVKM. The V end lost 5 bases, the J end lost 0 bases, and 8 bases lay between the germline ends. CDR3 amino acids: CASSNHRSGANVLTF. The CDR3 bases are TGTGCCAGCAGTAACCATCGCTCTGGGGCCAACGTCCTGACTTTC.

This clonotype was seen many times. One junction end disagrees with the germline gene, perhaps due to a read error. The chain joins TRBV3-1 to TRBJ2-7, with TRBD2 as a possible D gene (5 bases). This CDR3 spans 12 amino acids. Germline V gene lookup returns CDR1 LGHDT and CDR2 YNNKEL (reference sequence). This chain's CDR3 is CASSRPEGSAGF. CDR3 nucleotide sequence: TGTGCCAGCAGTCGACCTGAGGGTTCCGCGGGCTTC.

Many counts were recorded for this clonotype. The V and J genes are TRBV12-3 or TRBV12-4 and TRBJ2-3; D is unresolved. The CDR3 totals 12 residues. Trimming stripped 2 bases from V and 2 bases from J, with 2 bases between. As DNA, the CDR3 is TGTGCCAGCAGTTTACCCACAGATACGCAGTATTTT. Amino acids: CASSLPTDTQYF.

This clonotype was seen a few times. The chain uses TRBV9 and TRBJ2-5; a possible D gene is TRBD2 (6 bases). Germline V gives CDR1 SGDLS, CDR2 YYNGEE. The CDR3 totals 14 residues. With 3 bases removed from V and 2 bases from J, the gap between germline ends came to 11 bases. The DNA of the CDR3 is TGTGCCAGCAGCGGGGGGGTACTACAAGAGACCCAGTACTTC. Amino acids: CASSGGVLQETQYF.

This clonotype was seen ten or more times. The rearrangement joins TRBV12-3 or TRBV12-4 to TRBJ1-3; 7 bases fit TRBD1. The ends lost 7 bases at V and 4 bases at J; junction bases unmatched: 4. CDR3 length: 13 residues. CDR3 in DNA: TGTGCCAGCACCACGGGACAGGGAAACACCATATATTTT. Its translation: CASTTGQGNTIYF.

The rearrangement links TRBV30 to TRBJ2-7; possibly TRBD2 for D (6 bases). Trimming pared 2 bases from V and 1 base from J, leaving 18 bases between. Per germline, CDR1 GTSNPN and CDR2 SVGIG (reference sequence). The CDR3 consists of 16 residues. The CDR3 protein is CAWSPIRGIYSYEQYF. The CDR3 DNA follows: TGTGCCTGGAGTCCGATCCGGGGGATTTATTCCTACGAGCAGTACTTC.

The chain recombines TRBV5-1 with TRBJ2-1, with TRBD1 matching 8 bases. From germline, CDR1 is SGHRS and CDR2 YFSETQ. CDR3 length: 13 amino acids. V dropped 0 bases and J dropped 12; count of bases not matched to a gene: 5. The CDR3, as DNA: TGCGCCAGCAGCTTGGGGGATACAGGGGGGCAGTTCTTC. This translates into CASSLGDTGGQFF.